This T cell receptor beta chain was sequenced for a study of resident and recirculating memory T cells in vitiligo (dated by TCRdb to 2017 to 2018). General notes on the study: For TCR beta sequencing, each of 3 stable vitiligo patients provided PBMCs and epidermis from shave biopsies taken at two lesional sites and two nonlesional sites. Right before genomic DNA was extracted using the Qiagen DNeasy Blood & Tissue Kit, the samples were homogenized with no cell sorting step. Human TCR beta sequencing was used to test whether specific clones in lesional vitiligo skin differed from clones in nonlesional skin and blood.

Results and caveats for the whole study, not just this receptor: Mechanistic studies in the future are needed to assess how much the detected T cell clones and the human Trm pools versus Tcm pools each contribute. TCR sequences were not found to be conserved across biopsy sites or patients, suggesting that different lesions are infiltrated by different T cell clones, a pattern described as private specificity. Even within a single patient, overlap and correlation analysis found no significant repertoire overlap between any biopsies apart from each lesion compared with itself. No unique dominant TCR clone was detected, and clonality varied among vitiligo lesions.

As to this clone: Its binding antigen is unknown. The sample holds no much larger clone one base away, and base qualities are not on file.

Stable vitiligo was defined as no change in lesions over the previous 6 months. To qualify as stable, patients additionally needed to show no confetti depigmentation, which is a clinical sign of active vitiligo. Any patient who had received treatment in the previous three months was excluded. Ficoll density gradient centrifugation was used to isolate PBMCs from heparinized blood, after which the PBMCs were flash-frozen. TCR beta chains were amplified from genomic DNA using the immunoSEQ hsTCRB kit. The immunoSEQ service ran the sequencing of the TCR beta libraries on an Illumina MiSeq instrument. The original methods were these. Analysis of the repertoire data was performed with the immunoSEQ Analyzer. In TCRdb, the immuneACCESS table is reduced to in-frame sequences with V and J assigned. These tables do not hold every clone; where another copy was compared, an unresolved V gene accounts for under half, and the others remain unexplained. V and J calls and clone size are as listed in that table; D and trimming were resolved from the DNA. Here the sample has 75,000 to 95,000 clones; 90% to 95% occur a single time. The ten largest clonotypes hold approximately 4.7% of the sample.

The CDR3 measures 18 amino acids from cysteine to phenylalanine. The DNA shown is the 54-base CDR3, in frame from base 1. Trimming takes 6 bases off V and 1 base off J; junction bases not matched to a gene: 13. CDR1 and CDR2 are read off the germline V gene as LGHNA and YNFKEQ. Sequencing was done on a sample of blood. The chain is encoded by TRBV4-2 joined to TRBJ2-2, with TRBD2 identical over 8 junction bases. The sequence was collected from a male donor with vitiligo. The sequenced DNA: TGTGCCAGCAGTCGACCCGGAGCGGGAGACGGGAACACCGGGGAGCTGTTTTTT. Its product reads: CASSRPGAGDGNTGELFF.